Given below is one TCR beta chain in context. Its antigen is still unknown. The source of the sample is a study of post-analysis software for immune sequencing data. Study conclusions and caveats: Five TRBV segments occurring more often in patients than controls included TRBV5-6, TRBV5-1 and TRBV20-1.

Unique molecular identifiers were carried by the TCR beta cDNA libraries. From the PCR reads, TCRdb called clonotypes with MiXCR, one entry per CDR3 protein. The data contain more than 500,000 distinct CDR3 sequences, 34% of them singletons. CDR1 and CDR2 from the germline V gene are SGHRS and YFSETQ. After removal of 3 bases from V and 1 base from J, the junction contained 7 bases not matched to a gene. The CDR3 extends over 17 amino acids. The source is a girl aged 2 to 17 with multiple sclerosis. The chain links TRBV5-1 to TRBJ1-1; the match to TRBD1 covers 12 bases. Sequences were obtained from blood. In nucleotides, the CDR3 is TGCGCCAGCAGCTACGGGACAGGGGGCATATCGAACACTGAAGCTTTCTTT. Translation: CASSYGTGGISNTEAFF.